A single sample is the source of the 31 T cell receptor beta chains below, sequenced in a study of blood T cell repertoires in COVID-19. Method: immunoSEQ multiplex PCR; TCRdb's copy keeps in-frame clones and lacks some. The table lists roughly 180,000 clones, around 83% of them singletons. Sequencing was performed on peripheral blood. The receptors derive from a woman aged 45 to 65 with COVID-19, enrolled during active disease.

The V and J genes are TRBV2 and TRBJ2-5, with D hard to call. Germline assignment: CDR1 SNHLY and CDR2 FYNNEI. The length of the CDR3 is 11 residues. Between the trimmed V and J ends, which lost 4 bases and 9 bases, there was a span of 9 bases. The CDR3, as DNA: TGTGCCAGCAGTGCCGAGGTGGCCCAGTACTTC. Protein: CASSAEVAQYF.

This sequence joins TRBV3-1 (or the pseudogene TRBV3-2) and TRBJ2-3; 8 bases line up with TRBD2. The J segment lost 4 bases and the V segment lost 6 bases, leaving 6 bases of the junction unmatched. CDR1 is LGHDT and CDR2 is YNNKEL in the germline V gene (reference sequence). The CDR3 is 14 amino acids. The CDR3 loop reads CASSLTSEADTQYF. DNA of the CDR3: TGTGCCAGCAGTCTGACTAGCGAGGCAGATACGCAGTATTTT.

DNA for the CDR3: TGTGCCAGCAGTTTAGCGGGCGACGGCTCTGGCTACACCTTC. It yields the protein CASSLAGDGSGYTF. The V and J genes are TRBV27 and TRBJ1-2, with D unresolved. Germline CDR1 and CDR2: MNHEY and SMNVEV (reference sequence). Trimming removed 2 bases from V and 7 bases from J, with 14 bases in between. The CDR3 totals 14 residues.

In this sample, this clone turned up a few times. The V gene is TRBV4-1, the J gene TRBJ1-5; 7 positions match TRBD1. The germline V gene encodes CDR1 MGHRA and CDR2 YSYEKL. This CDR3 is built from 20 residues. Germline trimming cut 0 bases from V and 0 bases from J; bases unmatched to any gene: 14. CDR3 region: CASSQDRGVFGTASNQPQHF. The DNA of the CDR3 is TGCGCCAGCAGCCAAGACAGGGGGGTTTTCGGGACAGCTAGCAATCAGCCCCAGCATTTT.

This clone was seen once. The V call is TRBV19, the J call TRBJ1-2; D not certain. Germline V gene data show CDR1 as LNHDA and CDR2 as SQIVND (reference sequence). The CDR3 sequence is 12 residues long. V was cut by 6 bases and J by 7 bases, with 12 bases left in between. The DNA for the CDR3 is TGTGCCAGTAGACCCCCCGGAGTTGGCTACACCTTC. It specifies CASRPPGVGYTF. Together with reference TRBV19 and TRBJ1-2, the CDR3 gives the full variable domain: DGGITQSPKYLFRKEGQNVTLSCEQNLNHDAMYWYRQDPGQGLRLIYYSQIVNDFQKGDIAEGYSVSREKKESFPLTVTSAQKNPTAFYLCASRPPGVGYTFGSGTRLTVV.

V and J are TRBV5-1 and TRBJ1-1; 9 nucleotides match TRBD1. The CDR3 has 13 amino acids. The germline V gene encodes CDR1 SGHRS and CDR2 YFSETQ. V shed 2 bases and J 5 bases; nucleotides not matched to a gene: 1. CDR3 coding DNA: TGCGCCAGCAGCTTCGACAGGGGGACTGAAGCTTTCTTT. Residues: CASSFDRGTEAFF.

The chain combines TRBV9 with TRBJ2-7; a weak D match, TRBD2 (6 bases). This CDR3 is 13 amino acids long. The germline CDR1 and CDR2 sequences are SGDLS and YYNGEE. V was trimmed by 4 bases and J by 3 bases, leaving 11 bases between them. The CDR3 spells CASSPGVNYEQYF. The CDR3 bases are TGTGCCAGCAGCCCGGGGGTAAACTACGAGCAGTACTTC.

The gene calls are TRBV27 and TRBJ1-4; D may be TRBD1 (5 bases). Between the trimmed V and J ends, which lost 8 bases and 8 bases, there was a span of 18 bases. CDR1 and CDR2 from the germline V gene are MNHEY and SMNVEV (reference sequence). This CDR3 has 14 amino acids. CDR3 sequence: CASASLGLEEKLFF. DNA for the CDR3: TGTGCCAGCGCCAGTTTGGGACTAGAGGAAAAACTGTTTTTT.

This chain uses TRBV29-1 with TRBJ2-3; D remains ambiguous. The germline gives CDR1 SQVTM, CDR2 ANQGSEA. This CDR3 is built from 14 residues. Between the trimmed V and J ends, which lost 4 bases and 0 bases, there was a span of 11 bases. The DNA for the CDR3 is TGCAGCGTTGTGTACAGCCCTAGCACAGATACGCAGTATTTT. It yields the protein CSVVYSPSTDTQYF.

The chain recombines TRBV19 with TRBJ2-3, with D tentatively TRBD2 (5 bases). CDR1 and CDR2 (germline): LNHDA, SQIVND (reference sequence). The CDR3 has 16 residues. The V and J ends lost 4 bases and 4 bases respectively, with 18 bases between them. CDR3 DNA: TGTGCCAGTAGTAGAAGGGAGCGGCCACGACCAGATACGCAGTATTTT. Translation: CASSRRERPRPDTQYF.

The V and J genes are TRBV3-1 (or the pseudogene TRBV3-2) and TRBJ2-5; 11 bases fit TRBD1. The germline V gene has CDR1 LGHDT and CDR2 YNNKEL (reference sequence). This CDR3 is 15 amino acids long. V lost 4 bases and J lost 6; bases outside the gene matches: 7. This CDR3 reads CASSLGGQGAKTQYF. CDR3 DNA sequence: TGTGCCAGCAGCCTTGGAGGACAGGGGGCGAAGACCCAGTACTTC.

The chain carries TRBV19 and TRBJ1-6; 7 bases are a match to TRBD1. This CDR3 is 15 amino acids long. Germline-derived CDR1 and CDR2 are LNHDA and SQIVND (reference sequence). The junction had 7 bases not matched to a gene; V was cut back by 4 bases and J by 7 bases. Here the CDR3 DNA reads TGTGCCAGTAGTAGAGGACAGGTGGACAATTCACCCCTCCACTTT. It specifies CASSRGQVDNSPLHF.

In this sample, this clone turned up once. The chain links TRBV6-5 to TRBJ2-3; 7 positions agree with TRBD1. CDR1 is MNHEY, CDR2 SVGAGI, per germline. CDR3 length equals 14 residues. Losses at the gene ends were 6 bases for V and 1 base for J; bases not matched to a gene: 4. DNA of the CDR3: TGTGCCAGCAGATCCGGGACAGGCACAGATACGCAGTATTTT. Its translation: CASRSGTGTDTQYF.

This chain links TRBV18 with TRBJ2-4, with D possibly TRBD1 on 6 matching bases. Germline V gene data show CDR1 as KGHSH and CDR2 as LQKENI. This CDR3 has 17 residues. The V gene lost 5 bases and the J gene lost 1 base, with 18 bases spanning the gap. CDR3 bases: TGTGCCAGCTCAACGGCACAGGGCACATCGGCCAAAAACATTCAGTACTTC. This translates into CASSTAQGTSAKNIQYF.

The chain is built from TRBV27 and TRBJ1-5; the D is unclear. Germline V gives CDR1 MNHEY, CDR2 SMNVEV (reference sequence). V was clipped by 4 bases and J by 6 bases, with 13 bases between them. This CDR3 region has 14 residues. The CDR3: CASSSVLGGQPQHF. The CDR3, as DNA: TGTGCCAGCAGTTCGGTCCTGGGAGGTCAGCCCCAGCATTTT.

This chain uses TRBV5-1 with TRBJ1-5, with D uncertain. Trimming cost V 0 bases and J 1 base, with 8 bases left between them. This CDR3 is 15 amino acids long. Germline V CDR1 and CDR2: SGHRS, YFSETQ. Here the CDR3 reads CASSLGGGSNQPQHF. The CDR3 coding sequence is TGCGCCAGCAGCTTGGGGGGAGGGAGCAATCAGCCCCAGCATTTT.

The V and J genes are TRBV7-8 and TRBJ1-1; TRBD1 is a possible D gene (5 bases). Germline V gene sequence: CDR1 SGHVS, CDR2 FQNEAQ. The CDR3 runs to 13 residues. V shed 5 bases and J shed 1 base, with 8 bases lying between them. This chain's CDR3 is CASSSTGNTEAFF. For the CDR3, the DNA is TGTGCCAGCAGCAGCACAGGGAACACTGAAGCTTTCTTT.

The chain joins TRBV19 to TRBJ1-2, with 7 bases fitting TRBD1. The CDR3 sequence is 14 residues long. Looked up from germline, CDR1 is LNHDA and CDR2 is SQIVND (reference sequence). V lost 4 bases, J lost 2 bases, and 4 bases stayed unmatched. CDR3 loop: CASSTTTGNYGYTF. The CDR3 DNA follows: TGTGCCAGTAGTACCACGACAGGGAACTATGGCTACACCTTC.

The V and J genes are TRBV5-8 and TRBJ1-3, with D hard to call. This CDR3 region has 15 residues. V was pared by 0 bases and J by 0 bases, with 7 bases between. Per germline, CDR1 SGHTS and CDR2 YDEGEE. CDR3 in DNA: TGTGCCAGCAGCTTGGATCTAAACTCTGGAAACACCATATATTTT. It is translated as CASSLDLNSGNTIYF.

The count of this clone is one. The chain couples TRBV5-4 to TRBJ2-3; 12 nucleotides line up with TRBD2. V was clipped by 4 bases and J by 4 bases; unmatched bases: 4. The CDR3 consists of 15 residues. CDR1 is SGHNT, CDR2 YYREEE, per germline (reference sequence). This CDR3 is CASSPGTSGPDTQYF. As DNA, the CDR3 is TGTGCCAGCAGCCCCGGGACTAGCGGGCCAGATACGCAGTATTTT.

This clone was counted a single time. V and J are TRBV4-2 and TRBJ1-2; 7 bases match TRBD1. CDR3 size: 13 residues. V gave up 4 bases and J gave up 7 bases; unmatched junction bases: 6. CDR1 LGHNA and CDR2 YNFKEQ come from the germline V gene. The CDR3 region is CASSPPQGSGYTF. As DNA, the CDR3 is TGTGCCAGCAGCCCACCACAGGGGTCTGGCTACACCTTC.

The chain is built from TRBV5-6 and TRBJ2-2; 8 bases map to TRBD1. CDR3 size: 16 residues. J was trimmed by 4 bases and V by 5 bases; bases with no gene match: 10. The germline V gene has CDR1 SGHDT and CDR2 YYEEEE. The CDR3: CASRGTGTGGTGELFF. The CDR3 DNA is TGTGCCAGCAGGGGCACCGGGACAGGAGGCACCGGGGAGCTGTTTTTT. Using reference TRBV5-6 and TRBJ2-2 for the parts outside the CDR3, the full variable domain is DAGVTQSPTHLIKTRGQQVTLRCSPKSGHDTVSWYQQALGQGPQFIFQYYEEEERQRGNFPDRFSGHQFPNYSSELNVNALLLGDSALYLCASRGTGTGGTGELFFGEGSRLTVL.

The CDR3 DNA is TGTGCCAGCAGCCTAGGAAGGCAGAATTCACCCCTCCACTTT. It is translated as CASSLGRQNSPLHF. V usage is TRBV6-5 and J usage is TRBJ1-6; D is unresolved. V shed 6 bases and J shed 7 bases, with 13 bases lying between them. The germline V gene encodes CDR1 MNHEY and CDR2 SVGAGI. The CDR3 runs to 14 residues.

This chain uses TRBV3-1 (or the pseudogene TRBV3-2) with TRBJ2-1; TRBD2 aligns across 8 bases. CDR3 length: 16 amino acids. V dropped 6 bases and J dropped 5; count of bases not matched to a gene: 12. The germline gives CDR1 LGHDT, CDR2 YNNKEL (reference sequence). The CDR3 bases are TGTGCCAGCAGTCCCCGGGTCGGGGGGGGCAACAATGAGCAGTTCTTC. Translated: CASSPRVGGGNNEQFF.

This chain links TRBV6-2 or TRBV6-3 with TRBJ1-2; no definite D call. In germline, CDR1 is MNHEY, CDR2 SVGEGT. V gave up 0 bases and J gave up 4 bases, with 9 bases separating them. This CDR3 contains 14 residues. The CDR3: CASSYSKSIYGYTF. The CDR3, as DNA: TGTGCCAGCAGTTACTCGAAGAGTATCTATGGCTACACCTTC.

This chain uses TRBV5-1 with TRBJ2-7; 7 bases are a match to TRBD1. The CDR3 runs to 13 residues. Germline values: CDR1 SGHRS, CDR2 YFSETQ. V shed 5 bases, J shed 6 bases, and the junction held 8 bases outside the gene matches. The CDR3 loop is CASRGTGTVEQYF. CDR3 nucleotides: TGCGCCAGCAGGGGGACCGGGACAGTCGAGCAGTACTTC. Supplemented by reference TRBV5-1 and TRBJ2-7, the full variable domain reads KAGVTQTPRYLIKTRGQQVTLSCSPISGHRSVSWYQQTPGQGLQFLFEYFSETQRNKGNFPGRFSGRQFSNSRSEMNVSTLELGDSALYLCASRGTGTVEQYFGPGTRLTVT.

The rearrangement links TRBV18 to TRBJ2-1, with 13 bases fitting TRBD2. The CDR3 length is 18 residues. Germline lookup yields CDR1 KGHSH and CDR2 LQKENI. The J segment lost 8 bases and the V segment lost 0 bases, leaving 10 bases of the junction unmatched. The CDR3 bases are TGTGCCAGCTCACCACCAAATGTAAGACTAGCGGGGGGCGATGAGCAGTTCTTC. This sequence encodes CASSPPNVRLAGGDEQFF.

This chain uses TRBV2 with TRBJ2-3; the match to TRBD2 covers 12 bases. The CDR3 extends over 16 amino acids. The germline gives CDR1 SNHLY, CDR2 FYNNEI. V lost 5 bases to trimming and J lost 6 bases; unmatched junction nucleotides: 9. CDR3 residues: CASSYQTSGGLDTQYF. CDR3 nucleotide sequence: TGTGCCAGCAGTTACCAGACTAGCGGGGGCCTGGATACGCAGTATTTT.

V gene TRBV6-1 combines with J gene TRBJ1-2; 8 positions agree with TRBD1. The CDR3 covers 16 residues. V dropped 1 base and J dropped 8; count of bases not matched to a gene: 12. Germline assignment: CDR1 MNHNS and CDR2 SASEGT. The DNA for the CDR3 is TGTGCCAGCAGTGAAGGTTTGGGCCAGGGGGCCGGGGGCTACACCTTC. Its protein is CASSEGLGQGAGGYTF.

The J gene is TRBJ1-1, the V gene TRBV10-1; D is possibly TRBD1 (6 bases). The CDR3 is 15 residues long. Germline lookup yields CDR1 WNHNN and CDR2 SYGVQD (reference sequence). V dropped 0 bases and J dropped 0 bases, with 8 bases sitting between them. CDR3 coding DNA: TGCGCCAGCAGTGAGTCCAGGGGAATGAACACTGAAGCTTTCTTT. It encodes CASSESRGMNTEAFF.

This chain links TRBV7-2 with TRBJ1-1; no clear D gene. Per germline, CDR1 SGHTA and CDR2 FQGNSA. The germline V and J ends were trimmed by 4 bases and 3 bases, with 9 bases remaining between them. This CDR3 comprises 13 residues. The CDR3 spells CASSSSSHTEAFF. CDR3 nucleotide sequence: TGTGCCAGCAGCTCGAGTTCGCACACTGAAGCTTTCTTT.